This TCR beta chain was identified during a study of cytomegalovirus exposure and HLA in healthy donors. Study summary: There were 117 million unique TCR beta sequences, drawn from around 180 million T cells, in an earlier analysis. Regarding the study as a whole: More clonal expansion characterized HLA-associated TCR beta chains than equally common others in a later analysis. In a later analysis, across HLA loci, associated TCR counts were highest for DRB1, lowest for HLA-C.

Trimming left V 3 bases short and J 1 base short, with 18 bases between. This CDR3 has 17 residues. Germline CDR1 is ENHRY and CDR2 is SYGVKD. Of note for this clone: Its matching antigen is unknown.

This PCR relied on a set of 60 Vbeta primers and 13 Jbeta primers. Repertoires were generated with immunoSEQ multiplex PCR, while TCRdb's copy carries only in-frame clones and drops some. The table records 57,000 or so clones, more than 70% of them present only once. The sample consisted of PBMCs. The chain has TRBV10-3 and TRBJ1-2, with D possibly being TRBD1 (5 bases). The sequence derives from a man aged 50-59 years in good health and CMV-seropositive. CDR3 region: CAISDPPTQGLNYGYTF. CDR3 coding DNA: TGTGCCATCAGTGACCCACCTACCCAGGGCCTTAACTATGGCTACACCTTC.